In its sample, the clone carrying this TCR beta chain was seen many times. Its antigen is not identified. MiXCR, applied by TCRdb to the reads, yields one record per CDR3 protein. Here the sample spans about 460,000 distinct CDR3 sequences, approximately 10% being singletons. The sample comes from a study of T cell repertoires in cytomegalovirus infection. Turning to the study itself: The public TCR beta signatures pointed to both CMV infection and matching HLA type.

Whole-study results and caveats: Ex vivo responses were dominated by HLA-C-restricted CMV-specific TCR beta clonotypes.

The germline gives CDR1 LGHNT, CDR2 FRNRAP. The CDR3 extends over 14 amino acids. V shed 5 bases and J 2 bases; nucleotides not matched to a gene: 3. The source is a human donor in good health (CMV status not recorded). Some clones in this sample may be carry-over from other donors' samples. The chain couples TRBV12-5 to TRBJ2-3, with TRBD2 matching 8 bases. Material for sequencing was PBMCs. CDR3 bases: TGTGCTAGTGGTCCTGGACTAGCCACAGATACGCAGTATTTT. This translates into CASGPGLATDTQYF.